This T cell receptor beta chain is from a study of T cells in lung cancer brain metastases. Across the study: Most of the 20 patients had a tobacco use history.

Marked H&E slides guided macrodissection of tumor areas from about 5 unstained, deparaffinized roughly 10 um sections. Profiling relied on immunoSEQ multiplex PCR, and the TCRdb table lists in-frame clones only, not all of them. Seen here are about 5,000 clones, approximately 85% observed once, and the top ten hold 2% to 3%. With regard to this clone: The target antigen is unknown.

Study conclusions and caveats: Compared with paired primaries, brain metastases showed fewer unique productive clones (approximately 1,500 versus 4,500). Most clones were lesion-specific, with limited overlap between paired lesions (mean Morisita index around 0.23).

Sample: tumor tissue from the primary lung tumor. The receptor's source is a man in his fifties with non-small cell lung cancer.

CDR3 nucleotides: TGTGCCAGCAGCGTAGCTGGGCAGGGTAGTTATGGCTACACCTTC. It specifies CASSVAGQGSYGYTF. The genes are TRBV9 and TRBJ1-2; TRBD1 is a possible D gene (5 bases). From germline, CDR1 is SGDLS and CDR2 YYNGEE. CDR3 length: 15 amino acids. Between the trimmed V and J ends, which lost 0 bases and 5 bases, there was a span of 14 bases.